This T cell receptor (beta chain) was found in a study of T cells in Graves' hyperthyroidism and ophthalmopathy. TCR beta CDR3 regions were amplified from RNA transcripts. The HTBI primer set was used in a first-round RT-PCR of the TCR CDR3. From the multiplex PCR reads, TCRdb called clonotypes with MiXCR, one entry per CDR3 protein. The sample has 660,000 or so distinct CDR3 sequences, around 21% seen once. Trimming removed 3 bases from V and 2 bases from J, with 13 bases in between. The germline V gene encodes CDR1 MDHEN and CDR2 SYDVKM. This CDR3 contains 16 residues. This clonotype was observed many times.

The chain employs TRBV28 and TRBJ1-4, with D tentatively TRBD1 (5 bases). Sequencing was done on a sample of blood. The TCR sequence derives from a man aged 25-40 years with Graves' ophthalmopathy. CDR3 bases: TGTGCCAGCAGTTTGGGGGGGATCAGGACTAATGAAAAACTGTTTTTT. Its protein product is CASSLGGIRTNEKLFF.